The clone carrying this T cell receptor (beta chain) was seen a single time. The antigen remains undetermined. These data originate in a study of OX40 agonist ivuxolimab in advanced cancers. About the research overall: The drug used for patients, ivuxolimab, was an agonistic anti-OX40 (CD134) antibody.

Whole-study results and caveats: Antigen specificity remained undetermined for the expanded peripheral T cells.

With V trimmed by 6 bases and J by 6 bases, 5 bases remained unmatched. This CDR3 comprises 12 residues. Germline V gene data show CDR1 as SQVTM and CDR2 as ANQGSEA. The table came from immunoSEQ multiplex PCR; TCRdb's copy has only in-frame clones and leaves some out. The sample has under 200,000 clones; around 94% are singletons. This chain links TRBV29-1 with TRBJ1-2, with 9 bases aligning to TRBD1. The sequences come from CD4+ or CD8+ T cells sorted from blood, collected in a trial of the OX40 agonist ivuxolimab. The TCR originated in an adult with an advanced solid tumor such as melanoma, head and neck, liver or kidney cancer. The CDR3 DNA reads TGCAGCGTCCCGGGACAGGGCGATGGCTACACCTTC. Its translation is CSVPGQGDGYTF.